Described below is a single T cell receptor beta chain sequence and its context. This entry is derived from a study of T cells in tuberculosis. About the research overall: T cells were selected with CD1B tetramers loaded with glucose monomycolate.

Sorting used thawed, overnight-rested PBMC stained with anti-CD3, a viability dye and GMM-loaded CD1B tetramer. The lipid loaded on the CD1B tetramers was C32 glucose monomycolate from Rhodococcus equi. Tetramer-sorted PBMC had been CD14 monocyte-depleted before freezing. This table comes from immunoSEQ multiplex PCR, and its TCRdb copy is limited to in-frame clones, with some not included. The sample contains 55,000 to 60,000 clones, approximately 85% of which appear only once. Germline assignment: CDR1 SNHLY and CDR2 FYNNEI. V lost 8 bases, J lost 6 bases, and 10 bases lay in between. The CDR3 totals 11 residues.

The genes are TRBV2 and TRBJ1-2; D remains ambiguous. The specimen sequenced was CD1b-GMM tetramer-negative cells sorted from PBMCs. The receptor's source is an adult woman with latent tuberculosis. CDR3 region: CASVRVDGYTF. The CDR3 coding sequence is TGTGCCAGCGTCCGGGTCGATGGCTACACCTTC.